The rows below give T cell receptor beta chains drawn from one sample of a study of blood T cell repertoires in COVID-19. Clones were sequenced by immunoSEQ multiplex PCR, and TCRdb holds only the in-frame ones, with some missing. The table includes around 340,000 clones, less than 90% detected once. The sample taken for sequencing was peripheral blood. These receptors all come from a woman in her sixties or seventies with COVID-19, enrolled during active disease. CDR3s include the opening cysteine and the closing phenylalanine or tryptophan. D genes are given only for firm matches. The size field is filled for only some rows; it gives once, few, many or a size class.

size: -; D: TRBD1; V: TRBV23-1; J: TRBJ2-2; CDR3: CASSQSAGTGSNTGELFF; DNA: TGCGCCAGCAGTCAATCGGCGGGGACAGGTTCGAACACCGGGGAGCTGTTTTTT
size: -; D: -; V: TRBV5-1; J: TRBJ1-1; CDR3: CASSLGSWDGGTEAFF; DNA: TGCGCCAGCAGCTTGGGAAGTTGGGACGGGGGGACTGAAGCTTTCTTT
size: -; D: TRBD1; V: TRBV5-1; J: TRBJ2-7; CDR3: CASSWTGGHEQYF; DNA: TGCGCCAGCAGCTGGACAGGGGGCCACGAGCAGTACTTC
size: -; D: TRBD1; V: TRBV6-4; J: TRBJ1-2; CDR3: CASSAGGNYGYTF; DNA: TGTGCCAGCAGTGCAGGGGGCAACTATGGCTACACCTTC
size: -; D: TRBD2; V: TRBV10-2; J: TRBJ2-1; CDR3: CASRSSGGSSYNEQFF; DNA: TGCGCCAGCAGGAGTAGCGGGGGGAGCTCCTACAATGAGCAGTTCTTC
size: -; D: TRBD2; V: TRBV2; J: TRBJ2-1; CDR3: CASIGLAEYNEQFF; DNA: TGTGCCAGCATAGGGCTAGCGGAGTACAATGAGCAGTTCTTC
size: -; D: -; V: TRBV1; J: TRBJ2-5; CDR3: CTSSQEALRASGRQETQYF; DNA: TGCACCAGCAGCCAAGAGGCCCTCCGGGCTAGCGGGAGACAAGAGACCCAGTACTTC
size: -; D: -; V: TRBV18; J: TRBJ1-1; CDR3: CASSLGVSAEAFF; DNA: TGTGCCAGCTCACTAGGGGTATCGGCTGAAGCTTTCTTT
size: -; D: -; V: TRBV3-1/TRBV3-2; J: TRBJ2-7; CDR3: CASSQVGGEGSSYEQYF; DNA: TGTGCCAGCAGCCAAGTCGGCGGGGAAGGTAGTTCCTACGAGCAGTACTTC
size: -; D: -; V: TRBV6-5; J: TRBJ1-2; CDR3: CASSYSQGGYGYTF; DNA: TGTGCCAGCAGTTACTCTCAGGGCGGCTATGGCTACACCTTC
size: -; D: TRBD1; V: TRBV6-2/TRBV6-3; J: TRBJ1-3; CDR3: CASSYTPTGAGNTIYF; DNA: TGTGCCAGCAGTTACACACCGACAGGGGCTGGAAACACCATATATTTT
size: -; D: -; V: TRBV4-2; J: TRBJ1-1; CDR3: CASSQGRRQNTEAFF; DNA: TGTGCCAGCAGCCAAGGACGTCGACAGAACACTGAAGCTTTCTTT
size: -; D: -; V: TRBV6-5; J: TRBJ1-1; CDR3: CATRKTGSYTEAFF; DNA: TGTGCCACCAGAAAAACAGGGTCGTACACTGAAGCTTTCTTT
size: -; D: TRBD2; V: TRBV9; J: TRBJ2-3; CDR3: CASSVAGGGSLNTQYF; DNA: TGTGCCAGCAGCGTAGCTGGCGGGGGGTCTTTGAATACGCAGTATTTT
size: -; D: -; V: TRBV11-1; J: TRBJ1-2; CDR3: CASQVSAGGHYGYTF; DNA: TGTGCCAGCCAAGTGTCGGCGGGCGGCCACTATGGCTACACCTTC
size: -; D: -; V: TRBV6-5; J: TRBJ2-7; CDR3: CASSPSQGYEQYF; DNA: TGTGCCAGCAGTCCGTCACAGGGCTACGAGCAGTACTTC
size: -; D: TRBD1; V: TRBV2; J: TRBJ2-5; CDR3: CASSETGAQETQYF; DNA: TGTGCCAGCAGTGAGACAGGGGCACAAGAGACCCAGTACTTC
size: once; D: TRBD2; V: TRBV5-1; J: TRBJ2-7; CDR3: CASSSLAGGYSYEQYF; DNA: TGCGCCAGCAGTTCGCTAGCGGGGGGTTACTCATACGAGCAGTACTTC
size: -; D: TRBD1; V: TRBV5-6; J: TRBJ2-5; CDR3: CASSLWGGTGSLETQYF; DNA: TGTGCCAGCAGCCTCTGGGGCGGGACAGGGTCCCTAGAGACCCAGTACTTC
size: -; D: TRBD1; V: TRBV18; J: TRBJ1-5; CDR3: CASSPGGQGVNNQPQHF; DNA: TGTGCCAGCTCACCCGGGGGACAGGGGGTAAATAATCAGCCCCAGCATTTT
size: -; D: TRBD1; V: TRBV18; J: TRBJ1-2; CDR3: CASSPGGQGYTF; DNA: TGTGCCAGCTCACCAGGGGGACAGGGCTACACCTTC
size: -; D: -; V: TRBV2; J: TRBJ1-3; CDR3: CASRLTGSSGNTIYF; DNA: TGTGCCAGCAGGCTCACAGGGAGCTCTGGAAACACCATATATTTT
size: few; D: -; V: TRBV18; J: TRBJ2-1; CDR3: CASSPSQREQFF; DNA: TGTGCCAGCTCACCCAGTCAGAGGGAGCAGTTCTTC
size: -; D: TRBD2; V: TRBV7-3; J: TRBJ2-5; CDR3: CASSLPPPSGQETQYF; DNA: TGTGCCAGCAGCTTACCGCCTCCTAGCGGACAAGAGACCCAGTACTTC
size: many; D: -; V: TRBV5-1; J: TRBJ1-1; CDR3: CASSLTPNTEAFF; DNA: TGCGCCAGCAGCCTGACACCGAACACTGAAGCTTTCTTT
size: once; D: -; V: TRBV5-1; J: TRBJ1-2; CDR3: CASSPGQSNYGYTF; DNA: TGCGCCAGCAGCCCGGGACAATCTAACTATGGCTACACCTTC
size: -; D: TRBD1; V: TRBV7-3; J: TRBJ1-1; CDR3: CASSWDRGGTEAFF; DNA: TGTGCCAGCAGTTGGGACAGGGGTGGCACTGAAGCTTTCTTT
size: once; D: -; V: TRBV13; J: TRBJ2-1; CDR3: CASSRGGNEQFF; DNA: TGTGCCAGCAGTAGAGGAGGGAATGAGCAGTTCTTC
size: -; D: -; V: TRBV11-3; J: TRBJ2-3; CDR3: CASRLTDTQYF; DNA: TGTGCCAGCAGACTCACAGATACGCAGTATTTT
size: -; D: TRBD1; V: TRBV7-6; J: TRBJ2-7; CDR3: CASSLAVQGAHEQYF; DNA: TGTGCCAGCAGCTTAGCGGTCCAGGGGGCCCACGAGCAGTACTTC
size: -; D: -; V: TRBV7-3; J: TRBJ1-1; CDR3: CASSLNSGGLEPFF; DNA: TGTGCCAGCAGCTTAAATTCAGGTGGCCTGGAACCTTTCTTT
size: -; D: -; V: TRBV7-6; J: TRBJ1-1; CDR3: CASSLAAGFMNTEAFF; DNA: TGTGCCAGCAGCTTAGCGGCAGGGTTCATGAACACTGAAGCTTTCTTT
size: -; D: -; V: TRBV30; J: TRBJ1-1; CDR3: CAWSLRGWGYTEAFF; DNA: TGTGCCTGGAGTCTTAGGGGGTGGGGGTACACTGAAGCTTTCTTT
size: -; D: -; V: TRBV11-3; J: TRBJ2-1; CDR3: CASSPSAPEQFF; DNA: TGTGCCAGCAGCCCAAGTGCGCCTGAGCAGTTCTTC
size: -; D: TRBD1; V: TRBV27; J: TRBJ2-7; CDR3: CASGIRDRAREQYF; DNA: TGTGCCAGCGGAATCCGGGACAGGGCACGCGAGCAGTACTTC
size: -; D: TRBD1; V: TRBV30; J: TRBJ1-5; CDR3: CAWSEGQQYQPQHF; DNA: TGTGCCTGGAGCGAGGGACAGCAGTATCAGCCCCAGCATTTT
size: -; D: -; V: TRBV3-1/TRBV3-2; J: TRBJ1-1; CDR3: CASSLGGGNTEAFF; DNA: TGTGCCAGCAGCCTTGGGGGGGGGAACACTGAAGCTTTCTTT
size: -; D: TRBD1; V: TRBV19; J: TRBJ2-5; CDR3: CASSTWDSRQETQYF; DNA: TGTGCCAGTTCGACTTGGGACAGTCGTCAAGAGACCCAGTACTTC
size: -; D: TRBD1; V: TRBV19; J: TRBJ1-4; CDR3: CASRDRDRTNEKLFF; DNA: TGTGCCAGTAGGGACAGGGATAGAACTAATGAAAAACTGTTTTTT
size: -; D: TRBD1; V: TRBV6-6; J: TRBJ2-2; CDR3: CASSYYDRGNTGELFF; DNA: TGTGCCAGCAGTTACTACGACAGGGGGAACACCGGGGAGCTGTTTTTT
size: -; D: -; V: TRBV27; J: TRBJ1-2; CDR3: CASSPTGFWGGYTF; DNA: TGTGCCAGCAGTCCCACAGGGTTTTGGGGTGGCTACACCTTC
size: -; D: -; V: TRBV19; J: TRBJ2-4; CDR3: CASTNRLGEGKNIQYF; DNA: TGTGCCAGTACCAACCGCCTTGGAGAGGGCAAAAACATTCAGTACTTC
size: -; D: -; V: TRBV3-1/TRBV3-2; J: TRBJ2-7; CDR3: CASSQAGSSRGGEQYF; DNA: TGTGCCAGCAGCCAAGCAGGCTCGTCTAGGGGAGGCGAGCAGTACTTC
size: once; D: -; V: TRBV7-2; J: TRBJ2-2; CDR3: CATTSGTYNTGELFF; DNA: TGTGCCACCACCTCCGGGACATACAACACCGGGGAGCTGTTTTTT